The 28 T cell receptor beta chains presented below share a single source sample, sequenced in a study of T cells after posttransplantation cyclophosphamide. Measured with immunoSEQ multiplex PCR; TCRdb has only the in-frame clones, and not every one. The sample yields about 7,600 clones, roughly 80% seen once. Busulfan-fludarabine conditioning, marrow transplant, and cyclophosphamide on days +3 and +4 were administered. This specimen consisted of CD4+ T cells sorted from blood, obtained 950 to 1,200 days after allogeneic stem cell transplant with posttransplant cyclophosphamide. The receptors shown here come from a female patient aged 35-55 years who received an allogeneic stem cell transplant from a related donor, was CMV-positive, and had no GVHD. The graft donor may be the source of some T cells.

This clone showed up just a few times. The chain has TRBV4-2 and TRBJ1-1, with 7 bases that match TRBD1. The CDR3 contains 16 residues. The V gene end was trimmed by 4 bases and the J gene end by 0 bases; junction bases not matched to a gene: 8. The germline V gene encodes CDR1 LGHNA and CDR2 YNFKEQ. The CDR3 coding sequence is TGTGCCAGCAGCCCCAGGGGGTCGGGGCTGAACACTGAAGCTTTCTTT. Translating gives CASSPRGSGLNTEAFF.

The chain carries TRBV7-2 and TRBJ1-1; unclear D gene. The CDR3 extends over 15 amino acids. V shed 4 bases and J shed 1 base, with 13 bases lying between them. Germline CDR1 and CDR2: SGHTA and FQGNSA. The CDR3 region has the DNA TGTGCCAGCAGCTCCCAGTCCCATTCGAACACTGAAGCTTTCTTT. It is translated as CASSSQSHSNTEAFF.

This clone was counted once. This chain connects TRBV7-2 to TRBJ1-6; D is unresolved. Trimming stripped 5 bases from V and 8 bases from J, with 10 bases between. From germline, CDR1 is SGHTA and CDR2 FQGNSA. The CDR3 has 13 residues. DNA for the CDR3: TGTGCCAGCAGCATCTACAGAGATTCACCCCTCCACTTT. Translating gives CASSIYRDSPLHF.

This clone was counted a single time. The chain is built from TRBV2 and TRBJ1-1; 9 bases match TRBD1. CDR3 size: 13 residues. CDR1 and CDR2 from the germline V gene are SNHLY and FYNNEI. The J segment lost 7 bases and the V segment lost 8 bases, leaving 8 bases of the junction unmatched. CDR3 coding DNA: TGTGCCAGCGGTAGGGACAGGGTGAATGAAGCTTTCTTT. Its translation is CASGRDRVNEAFF.

The rearrangement uses TRBV13 and TRBJ2-1, with 12 bases that match TRBD2. The CDR3 loop spans 19 amino acids. CDR1 is PRHDT, CDR2 FYEKMQ, per germline (reference sequence). Trimming cost V 5 bases and J 3 bases; bases outside gene matches: 14. The CDR3 DNA is TGTGCCAGCAGCCCTTCTCTTGCTAGCGGGGGGGCCTTCTACAATGAGCAGTTCTTC. The encoded protein is CASSPSLASGGAFYNEQFF.

This sequence joins TRBV10-1 and TRBJ2-2; TRBD2 is a possible D gene (6 bases). The CDR3 consists of 17 residues. Germline CDR1 and CDR2: WNHNN and SYGVQD (reference sequence). Trimming shortened V by 3 bases and J by 2 bases, and 16 bases separated the two germline ends. Here the CDR3 DNA reads TGCGCCAGCAGTGACTTTGGTTGGAGGGACAACACCGGGGAGCTGTTTTTT. Translating gives CASSDFGWRDNTGELFF.

V usage is TRBV28 and J usage is TRBJ2-1, with 9 positions matching TRBD2. This CDR3 region has 18 residues. V was pared by 4 bases and J by 0 bases, with 10 bases of the junction left unmatched. Germline V gene sequence: CDR1 MDHEN, CDR2 SYDVKM. In nucleotides, the CDR3 is TGTGCCAGCAGTTCTTCCGGGACTAGCTCCTTCTCCTACAATGAGCAGTTCTTC. It encodes CASSSSGTSSFSYNEQFF. The full variable domain, rest sourced from reference TRBV28 and TRBJ2-1, is DVKVTQSSRYLVKRTGEKVFLECVQDMDHENMFWYRQDPGLGLRLIYFSYDVKMKEKGDIPEGYSVSREKKERFSLILESASTNQTSMYLCASSSSGTSSFSYNEQFFGPGTRLTVL.

To note about this clone: Within the sample, other DNA sequences also encode this same CDR3. The chain links TRBV5-1 to TRBJ2-5; D is ambiguous. Trimming removed 0 bases at V and 5 bases at J, with 5 bases between. Germline CDR1 and CDR2: SGHRS and YFSETQ. The CDR3 contains 12 residues. Here the CDR3 DNA reads TGCGCCAGCAGCTTGGTGCGGGAGACCCAGTACTTC. It is translated as CASSLVRETQYF.

With respect to this clone: Other DNA sequences in the same sample also yield this CDR3. The V and J genes are TRBV5-5 and TRBJ1-2, with 7 positions matching TRBD1. The V and J ends lost 0 bases and 10 bases, in that order; junction bases with no gene match: 12. Looked up from germline, CDR1 is SGHKS and CDR2 is YYEKEE (reference sequence). CDR3 length: 15 residues. The CDR3 here is CASSLVRDRHYDYTF. CDR3 coding DNA: TGTGCCAGCAGCTTGGTCCGGGACAGACACTACGACTACACCTTC.

This clone was counted a single time. The chain has TRBV14 and TRBJ2-1; D gene unclear. CDR3 length equals 13 residues. Germline V gene lookup returns CDR1 SGHDN and CDR2 FVKESK. Trimming removed 1 base from V and 9 bases from J, with 10 bases in between. The CDR3 bases are TGTGCCAGCAGCCAAGGAGGCGCCCTTGAGCAGTTCTTC. This codes for CASSQGGALEQFF.

This sequence joins TRBV5-1 and TRBJ2-2; a possible D gene is TRBD2 (5 bases). Germline V gene lookup returns CDR1 SGHRS and CDR2 YFSETQ. This CDR3 comprises 14 residues. Trimming took off 0 bases at V and 6 bases at J, with 9 bases between the two ends. CDR3 bases: TGCGCCAGCAGCTTGGAGAGGGTCCCCGGGGAGCTGTTTTTT. Translation: CASSLERVPGELFF.

The chain has TRBV27 and TRBJ1-6, with 7 positions matching TRBD1. Germline CDR1 reads MNHEY; CDR2 reads SMNVEV (reference sequence). With V trimmed by 5 bases and J by 6 bases, 7 bases remained unmatched. The CDR3 sequence is 15 residues long. CDR3 sequence: CASSRTTGANSPLHF. DNA for the CDR3: TGTGCCAGCAGTCGCACTACAGGGGCTAATTCACCCCTCCACTTT.

This sequence joins TRBV20-1 and TRBJ2-7; TRBD1 agrees at 9 bases. Germline trimming cut 5 bases from V and 4 bases from J; bases unmatched to any gene: 0. CDR3 length: 11 amino acids. Germline CDR1 DFQATT, CDR2 SNEGSKA (reference sequence). The CDR3 is CSAGTGYEQYF. As DNA, the CDR3 is TGCAGTGCTGGGACAGGGTACGAGCAGTACTTC.

The J gene is TRBJ2-7, the V gene TRBV5-1; 11 bases match TRBD1. The CDR3 is 14 amino acids. V lost 4 bases and J lost 9; bases outside the gene matches: 9. The germline gives CDR1 SGHRS, CDR2 YFSETQ. CDR3 protein: CASSATPGQGVQYF. The CDR3 DNA follows: TGCGCCAGCAGCGCCACCCCGGGACAGGGGGTGCAGTACTTC. The full variable domain, with the rest looked up from reference TRBV5-1 and TRBJ2-7, is KAGVTQTPRYLIKTRGQQVTLSCSPISGHRSVSWYQQTPGQGLQFLFEYFSETQRNKGNFPGRFSGRQFSNSRSEMNVSTLELGDSALYLCASSATPGQGVQYFGPGTRLTVT.

V and J are TRBV7-2 and TRBJ1-2, with D tentatively TRBD1 (5 bases). The germline V and J ends were trimmed by 7 bases and 1 base, with 16 bases remaining between them. This CDR3 has 15 amino acids. Germline loops: CDR1 SGHTA, CDR2 FQGNSA. The CDR3 here is CASTKPGRGNYGYTF. The CDR3 nucleotides read TGTGCCAGCACCAAACCAGGGCGGGGTAACTATGGCTACACCTTC.

The chain recombines TRBV23-1 with TRBJ1-5, with D maybe TRBD1 (5 bases). TRBV23-1 is an open reading frame, and its role is uncertain. This CDR3 has 15 amino acids. Trimming removed 6 bases at V and 4 bases at J, with 16 bases between. The CDR3 loop is CASRRPHRLNQPQHF. The CDR3 DNA reads TGCGCCAGCAGACGACCCCACAGGTTGAATCAGCCCCAGCATTTT.

The gene calls are TRBV9 and TRBJ2-2; TRBD1 aligns across 7 bases. Per germline, CDR1 SGDLS and CDR2 YYNGEE. The CDR3 has 15 residues. J was trimmed by 4 bases and V by 5 bases; bases with no gene match: 8. The CDR3 loop reads CASRATGSVTGELFF. CDR3 bases: TGTGCCAGCAGGGCGACAGGGTCGGTCACCGGGGAGCTGTTTTTT.

The chain employs TRBV19 and TRBJ2-7; 12 nucleotides align to TRBD2. The CDR3 consists of 15 residues. Germline V gene sequence: CDR1 LNHDA, CDR2 SQIVND (reference sequence). Trimming removed 5 bases from V and 3 bases from J; junction bases left unmatched: 5. CDR3 protein: CASSRRTSGNYEQYF. CDR3 nucleotide sequence: TGTGCCAGTAGTCGAAGGACTAGCGGGAACTACGAGCAGTACTTC.

This clone was recorded only once. In DNA, the CDR3 is TGTGCCAGCAGCCCCCGGACTAGCGATGGCAACGAGCAGTACTTC. This encodes CASSPRTSDGNEQYF. The chain joins TRBV9 to TRBJ2-7, with 9 bases matching TRBD2. The CDR3 totals 15 residues. Trimming removed 4 bases from V and 5 bases from J; junction bases left unmatched: 10. The germline V gene encodes CDR1 SGDLS and CDR2 YYNGEE.

The rearrangement uses TRBV7-2 and TRBJ2-2, with TRBD1 matching over 8 bases. V trimming: 5 bases; J trimming: 4 bases; junction bases outside the gene matches: 9. The CDR3 consists of 16 residues. Germline lookup yields CDR1 SGHTA and CDR2 FQGNSA. The DNA of the CDR3 is TGTGCCAGCAGCGCCTACAGGGGGGAATTCACCGGGGAGCTGTTTTTT. Amino acids: CASSAYRGEFTGELFF.

This clone was observed a handful of times. The chain employs TRBV6-5 and TRBJ1-3, with a weak D call TRBD1 (5 bases). The germline V and J ends were trimmed by 2 bases and 4 bases, with 9 bases remaining between them. Per germline, CDR1 MNHEY and CDR2 SVGAGI. This CDR3 spans 14 amino acids. The CDR3 loop reads CASSYRGAGNTIYF. CDR3 DNA: TGTGCCAGCAGTTACAGGGGTGCAGGAAACACCATATATTTT.

This rearrangement joins TRBV27 to TRBJ2-3, with 8 bases fitting TRBD2. Germline V gene data show CDR1 as MNHEY and CDR2 as SMNVEV (reference sequence). The V and J ends lost 6 bases and 5 bases, in that order; junction bases with no gene match: 4. CDR3 length equals 13 residues. CDR3: CASSAGGGDTQYF. CDR3 sequence (DNA): TGTGCCAGCAGCGCGGGGGGCGGAGATACGCAGTATTTT.

This clone has just one count. The gene calls are TRBV28 and TRBJ1-4, with 12 bases that match TRBD1. V was pared by 10 bases and J by 12 bases, with 9 bases of the junction left unmatched. Germline values: CDR1 MDHEN, CDR2 SYDVKM. This CDR3 has 13 residues. The CDR3 reads CATSGQGAGELFF. The CDR3 bases are TGTGCCACCTCGGGACAGGGGGCTGGCGAACTGTTTTTT.

The CDR3 spells CASSIVLGATEAFF. In DNA, the CDR3 is TGTGCCAGTAGTATTGTGCTAGGGGCCACTGAAGCTTTCTTT. J is TRBJ1-1 and V is TRBV19; maybe TRBD1 (5 bases). Trimming took 3 bases from V and 4 from J, leaving 12 bases between them. The CDR3 runs 14 residues. CDR1 is LNHDA and CDR2 is SQIVND in the germline V gene (reference sequence).

The chain joins TRBV5-1 to TRBJ2-5; weak D call: TRBD2 (7 bases). The CDR3 sequence is 15 residues long. Trimming cost V 6 bases and J 1 base, with 16 bases left between them. Germline V lookup: CDR1 SGHRS, CDR2 YFSETQ. The CDR3: CASTTRGAGQETQYF. CDR3 DNA: TGCGCCAGCACTACCCGGGGGGCTGGCCAAGAGACCCAGTACTTC. The full variable domain, completed using reference TRBV5-1 and TRBJ2-5, is KAGVTQTPRYLIKTRGQQVTLSCSPISGHRSVSWYQQTPGQGLQFLFEYFSETQRNKGNFPGRFSGRQFSNSRSEMNVSTLELGDSALYLCASTTRGAGQETQYFGPGTRLLVL.

The genes are TRBV6-5 and TRBJ2-2, with TRBD2 as a possible D gene (8 bases). Deletions cut 6 bases from V and 6 bases from J, with 17 bases between. Germline V gene lookup returns CDR1 MNHEY and CDR2 SVGAGI. The CDR3 spans 15 residues. CDR3 in DNA: TGTGCCAGCAGCCGCGGGGGGCAGGGGGCCGGGGAGCTGTTTTTT. Its protein is CASSRGGQGAGELFF.

V usage is TRBV11-2 and J usage is TRBJ2-1; 13 bases align to TRBD2. Germline V lookup: CDR1 SGHAT, CDR2 FQNNGV. V shed 0 bases, J shed 9 bases, and the junction held 5 bases outside the gene matches. This CDR3 region has 16 residues. Written as DNA, the CDR3 is TGTGCCAGCAGCTTAGAAACTAGCGGGGGGGCAACTGAGCAGTTCTTC. Its translation is CASSLETSGGATEQFF.

A few counts support this clone. The gene calls are TRBV7-3 and TRBJ2-1; TRBD2 aligns across 10 bases. This CDR3 is 15 amino acids long. Germline V gives CDR1 SGHTA, CDR2 FQGTGA. J was trimmed by 5 bases and V by 6 bases; bases with no gene match: 7. The CDR3 DNA sequence: TGTGCCAGCAGTCAGCGGGGGGGCCTCAACAATGAGCAGTTCTTC. Translating it yields CASSQRGGLNNEQFF. The full variable domain, with the rest looked up from reference TRBV7-3 and TRBJ2-1, is GAGVSQTPSNKVTEKGKYVELRCDPISGHTALYWYRQSLGQGPEFLIYFQGTGAADDSGLPNDRFFAVRPEGSVSTLKIQRTERGDSAVYLCASSQRGGLNNEQFFGPGTRLTVL.